This T cell receptor (beta chain) was retrieved from a study of control samples from healthy donors and cancer patients. V lost 5 bases and J 1 base, leaving 2 bases between the germline ends. CDR3 length: 11 amino acids. CDR1 is MNHEY and CDR2 is SVGAGI in the germline V gene. The assay was immunoSEQ multiplex PCR, and TCRdb's table has in-frame clones only and misses some. The sample has 160,000 or so clones; about 94% are singletons. Sequencing input: PBMCs. V and J are TRBV6-5 and TRBJ1-1, with D uncertain. The receptor was derived from a man in his sixties with colorectal cancer. The CDR3 DNA sequence: TGTGCCAGCAGTCGGAACACTGAAGCTTTCTTT. This translates into CASSRNTEAFF.